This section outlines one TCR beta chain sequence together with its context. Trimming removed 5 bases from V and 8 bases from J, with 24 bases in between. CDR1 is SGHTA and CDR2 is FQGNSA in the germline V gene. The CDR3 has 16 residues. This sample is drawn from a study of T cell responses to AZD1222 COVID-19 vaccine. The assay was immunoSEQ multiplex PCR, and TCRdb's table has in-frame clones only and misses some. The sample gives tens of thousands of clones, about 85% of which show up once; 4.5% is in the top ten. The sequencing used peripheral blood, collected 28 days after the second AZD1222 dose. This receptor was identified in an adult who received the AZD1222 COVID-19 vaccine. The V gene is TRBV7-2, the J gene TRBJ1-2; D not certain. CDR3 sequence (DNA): TGTGCCAGCAGCCCCCCTCCAGTCGGGAATGGGAAAGGCTACACCTTC. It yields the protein CASSPPPVGNGKGYTF.